Each of the 3 T cell receptor beta chains below was sequenced from the same sample in a study of blood T cell repertoires in COVID-19. Assay: immunoSEQ multiplex PCR; the TCRdb copy retains only in-frame clones and omits some. The table shows fewer than 300,000 clones, with approximately 90% occurring only once. Sequencing used peripheral blood. The receptors shown here come from a young woman with COVID-19, enrolled during active disease.

The chain employs TRBV18 and TRBJ2-7, with 7 bases lining up with TRBD1. The CDR3 extends over 13 amino acids. Germline CDR1 reads KGHSH; CDR2 reads LQKENI. V lost 1 base to trimming and J lost 6 bases; unmatched junction nucleotides: 3. The CDR3 nucleotides are TGTGCCAGCTCACCACAGGGGGCGGCCGAGCAGTACTTC. Its protein product is CASSPQGAAEQYF.

V is TRBV19 and J is TRBJ1-1; TRBD1 aligns across 7 bases. V was pared by 3 bases and J by 4 bases, with 5 bases of the junction left unmatched. This CDR3 region has 14 residues. Germline V gene data show CDR1 as LNHDA and CDR2 as SQIVND (reference sequence). DNA of the CDR3: TGTGCCAGTAGTATTCGACAGGGAACCACTGAAGCTTTCTTT. As protein: CASSIRQGTTEAFF.

The chain carries TRBV29-1 and TRBJ1-1; D possibly corresponds to TRBD1 (5 bases). Trimming took 1 base from V and 2 from J, leaving 11 bases between them. The CDR3 is 14 amino acids. Per the germline V gene, CDR1 is SQVTM and CDR2 is ANQGSEA. The CDR3 reads CSVEVAGTNTEAFF. The DNA for the CDR3 is TGCAGCGTTGAAGTAGCGGGGACTAACACTGAAGCTTTCTTT.